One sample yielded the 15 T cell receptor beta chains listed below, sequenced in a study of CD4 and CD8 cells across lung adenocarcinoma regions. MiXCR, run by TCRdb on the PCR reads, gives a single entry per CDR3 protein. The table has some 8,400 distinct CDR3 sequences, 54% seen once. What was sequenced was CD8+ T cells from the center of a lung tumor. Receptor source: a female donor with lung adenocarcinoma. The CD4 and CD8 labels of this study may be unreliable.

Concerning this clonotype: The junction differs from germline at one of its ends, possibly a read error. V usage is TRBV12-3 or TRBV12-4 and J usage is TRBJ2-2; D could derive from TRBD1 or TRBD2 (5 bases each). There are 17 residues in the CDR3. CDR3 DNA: TGTGCCAGCAGTTGGGGCGACCTGGCTGACTACACCGGGGCGCTGTTTTTT. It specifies CASSWGDLADYTGALFF.

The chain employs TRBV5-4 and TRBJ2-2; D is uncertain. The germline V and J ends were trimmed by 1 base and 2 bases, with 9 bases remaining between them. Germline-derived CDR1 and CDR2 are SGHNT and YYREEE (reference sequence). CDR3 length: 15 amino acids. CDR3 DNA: TGTGCCAGCAGCTTGCAGAACGCCAACACCGGGGAGCTGTTTTTT. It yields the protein CASSLQNANTGELFF.

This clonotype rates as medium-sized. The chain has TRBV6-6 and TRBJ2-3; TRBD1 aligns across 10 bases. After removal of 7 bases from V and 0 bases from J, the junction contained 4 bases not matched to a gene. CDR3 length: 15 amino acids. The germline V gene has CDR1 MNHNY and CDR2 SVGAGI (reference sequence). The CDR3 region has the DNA TGTGCCAGCACCGAGGGACAGGGGAGCACAGATACGCAGTATTTT. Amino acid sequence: CASTEGQGSTDTQYF.

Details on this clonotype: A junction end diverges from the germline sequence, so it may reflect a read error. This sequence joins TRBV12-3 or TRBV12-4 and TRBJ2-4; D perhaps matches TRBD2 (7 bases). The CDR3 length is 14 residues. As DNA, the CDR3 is TGTGCCAGCAGTTTTCGGGGGGCCAAAAACATGCAGTACTTC. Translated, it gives CASSFRGAKNMQYF.

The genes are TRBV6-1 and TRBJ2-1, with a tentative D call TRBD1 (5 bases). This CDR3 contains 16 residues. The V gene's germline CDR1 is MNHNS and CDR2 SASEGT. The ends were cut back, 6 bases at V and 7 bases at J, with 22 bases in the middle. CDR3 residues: CASSQDWAGLGNEQFF. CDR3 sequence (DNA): TGTGCCAGCAGCCAGGATTGGGCAGGGCTTGGGAATGAGCAGTTCTTC.

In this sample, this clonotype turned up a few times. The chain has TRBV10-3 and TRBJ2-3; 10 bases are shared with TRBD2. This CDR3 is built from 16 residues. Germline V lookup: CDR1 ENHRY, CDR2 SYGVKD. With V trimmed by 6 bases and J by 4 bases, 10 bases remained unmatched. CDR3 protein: CAISGGPSGGPDTQYF. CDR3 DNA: TGTGCCATCAGCGGGGGTCCTAGCGGGGGTCCAGATACGCAGTATTTT.

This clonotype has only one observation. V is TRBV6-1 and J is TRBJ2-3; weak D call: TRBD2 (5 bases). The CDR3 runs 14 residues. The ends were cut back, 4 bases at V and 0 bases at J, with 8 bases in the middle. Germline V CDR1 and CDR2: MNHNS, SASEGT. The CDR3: CASSVGRSTDTQYF. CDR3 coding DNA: TGTGCCAGCAGTGTAGGGAGAAGCACAGATACGCAGTATTTT.

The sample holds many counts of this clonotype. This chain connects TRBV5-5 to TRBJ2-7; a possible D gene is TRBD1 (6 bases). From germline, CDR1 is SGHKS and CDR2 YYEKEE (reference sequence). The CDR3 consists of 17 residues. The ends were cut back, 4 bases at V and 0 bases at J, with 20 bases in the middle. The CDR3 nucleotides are TGTGCCAGCAGCCCTAGACACATACAGGGAACCTCCTACGAGCAGTACTTC. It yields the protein CASSPRHIQGTSYEQYF.

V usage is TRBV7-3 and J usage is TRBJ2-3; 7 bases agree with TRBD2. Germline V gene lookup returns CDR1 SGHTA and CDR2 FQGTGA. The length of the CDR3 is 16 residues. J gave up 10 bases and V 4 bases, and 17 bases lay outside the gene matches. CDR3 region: CASSSGGAASTGAQYF. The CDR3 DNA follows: TGTGCCAGCAGCTCGGGGGGAGCGGCGAGCACCGGGGCGCAGTATTTT.

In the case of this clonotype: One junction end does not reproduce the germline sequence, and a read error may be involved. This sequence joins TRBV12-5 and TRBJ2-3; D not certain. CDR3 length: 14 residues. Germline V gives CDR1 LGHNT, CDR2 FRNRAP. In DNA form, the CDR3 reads TGCCTGAGTACCCGGGCTGTGAGCACCGGGACGCAGTATTTT. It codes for CLSTRAVSTGTQYF.

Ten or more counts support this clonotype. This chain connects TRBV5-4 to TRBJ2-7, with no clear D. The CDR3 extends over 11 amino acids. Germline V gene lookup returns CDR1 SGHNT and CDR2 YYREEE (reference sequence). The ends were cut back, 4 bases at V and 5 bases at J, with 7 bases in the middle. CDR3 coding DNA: TGTGCCAGCAGCGCCTACAACGAGCAGTACTTC. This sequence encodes CASSAYNEQYF.

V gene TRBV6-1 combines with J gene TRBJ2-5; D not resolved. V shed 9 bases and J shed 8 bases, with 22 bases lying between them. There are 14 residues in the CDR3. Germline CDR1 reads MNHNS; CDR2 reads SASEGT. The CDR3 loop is CARSWWLDLDTQYF. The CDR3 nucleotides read TGTGCCAGGAGCTGGTGGCTCGACCTGGATACCCAGTACTTC.

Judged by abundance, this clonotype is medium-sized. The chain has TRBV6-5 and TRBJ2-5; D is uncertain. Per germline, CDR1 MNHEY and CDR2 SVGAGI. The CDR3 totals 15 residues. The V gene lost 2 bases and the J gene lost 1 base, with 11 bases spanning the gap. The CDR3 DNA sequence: TGTGCCAGCAGTTACGTCGCGCGTCCCCAAGAGACCCAGTACTTC. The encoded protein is CASSYVARPQETQYF.

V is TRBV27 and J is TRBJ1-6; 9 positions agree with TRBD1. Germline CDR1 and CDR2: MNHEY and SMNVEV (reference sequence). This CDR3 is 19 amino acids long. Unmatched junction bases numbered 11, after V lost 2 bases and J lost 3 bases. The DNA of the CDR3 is TGTGCCAGCAGTTTAAGGTGGGCGGACAGGGGCTTCTATAATTCACCCCTCCACTTT. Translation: CASSLRWADRGFYNSPLHF.

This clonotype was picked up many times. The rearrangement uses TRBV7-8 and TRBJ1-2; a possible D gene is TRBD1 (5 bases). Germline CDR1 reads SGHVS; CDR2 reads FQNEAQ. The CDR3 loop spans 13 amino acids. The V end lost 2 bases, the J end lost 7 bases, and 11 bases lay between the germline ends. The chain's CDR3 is CASSLQGTFGYTF. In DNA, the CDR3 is TGTGCCAGCAGCTTACAGGGTACTTTTGGCTACACCTTC.